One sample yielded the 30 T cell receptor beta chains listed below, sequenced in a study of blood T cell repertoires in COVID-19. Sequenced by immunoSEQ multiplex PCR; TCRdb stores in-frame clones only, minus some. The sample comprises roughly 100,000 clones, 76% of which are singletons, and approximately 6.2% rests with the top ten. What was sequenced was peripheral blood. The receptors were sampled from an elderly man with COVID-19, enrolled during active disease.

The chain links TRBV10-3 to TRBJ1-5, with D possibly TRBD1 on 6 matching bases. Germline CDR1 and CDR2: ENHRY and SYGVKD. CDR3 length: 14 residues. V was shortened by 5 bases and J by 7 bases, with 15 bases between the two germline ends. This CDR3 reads CAISRQAGEQPQHF. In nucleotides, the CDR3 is TGTGCCATCAGTAGACAGGCGGGGGAGCAGCCCCAGCATTTT.

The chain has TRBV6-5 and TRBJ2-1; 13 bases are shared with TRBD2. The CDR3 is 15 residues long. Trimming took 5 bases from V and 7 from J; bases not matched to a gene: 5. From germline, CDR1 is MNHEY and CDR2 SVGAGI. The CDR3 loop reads CASSHGLAGVNEQFF. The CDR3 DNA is TGTGCCAGCAGTCACGGACTAGCGGGAGTTAATGAGCAGTTCTTC.

The chain's CDR3 is CASVSPSGPTDTQYF. CDR3 nucleotide sequence: TGCGCCAGCGTTTCTCCTAGCGGCCCCACAGATACGCAGTATTTT. The rearrangement uses TRBV10-2 and TRBJ2-3; the match to TRBD2 covers 7 bases. The V gene end was trimmed by 8 bases and the J gene end by 2 bases; junction bases not matched to a gene: 10. This CDR3 spans 15 amino acids. Germline loops: CDR1 WSHSY, CDR2 SAAADI.

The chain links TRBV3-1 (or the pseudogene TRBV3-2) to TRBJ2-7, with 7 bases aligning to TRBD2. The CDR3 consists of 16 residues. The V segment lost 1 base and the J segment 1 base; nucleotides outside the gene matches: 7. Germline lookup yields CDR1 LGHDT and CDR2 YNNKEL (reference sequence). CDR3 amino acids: CASSQGSPGLSYEQYF. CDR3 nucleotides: TGTGCCAGCAGCCAAGGCTCTCCGGGACTATCCTACGAGCAGTACTTC.

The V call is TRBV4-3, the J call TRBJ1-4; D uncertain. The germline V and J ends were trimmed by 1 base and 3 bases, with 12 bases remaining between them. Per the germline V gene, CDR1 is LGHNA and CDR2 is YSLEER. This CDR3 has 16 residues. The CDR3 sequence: CASSQAAEGANEKLFF. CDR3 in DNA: TGCGCCAGCAGCCAAGCGGCGGAGGGAGCTAATGAAAAACTGTTTTTT.

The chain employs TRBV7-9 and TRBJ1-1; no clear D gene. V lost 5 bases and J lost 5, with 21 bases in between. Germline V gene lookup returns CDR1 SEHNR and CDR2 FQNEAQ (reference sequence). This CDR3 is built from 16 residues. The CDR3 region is CASSQNRREPGTEAFF. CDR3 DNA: TGTGCCAGCAGCCAGAACCGCCGGGAACCGGGAACTGAAGCTTTCTTT.

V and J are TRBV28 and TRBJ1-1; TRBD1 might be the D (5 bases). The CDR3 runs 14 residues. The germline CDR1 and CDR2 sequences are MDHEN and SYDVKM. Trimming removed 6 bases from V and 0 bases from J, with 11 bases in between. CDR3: CASRGGSMNTEAFF. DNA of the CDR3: TGTGCCAGCAGGGGGGGGAGTATGAACACTGAAGCTTTCTTT.

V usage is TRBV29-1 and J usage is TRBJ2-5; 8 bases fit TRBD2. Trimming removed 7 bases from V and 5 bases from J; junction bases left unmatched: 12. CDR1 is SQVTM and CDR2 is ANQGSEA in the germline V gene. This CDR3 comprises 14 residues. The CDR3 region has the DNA TGCAGCGCCTCACGCGGACTAGCCTTGGAGACCCAGTACTTC. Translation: CSASRGLALETQYF.

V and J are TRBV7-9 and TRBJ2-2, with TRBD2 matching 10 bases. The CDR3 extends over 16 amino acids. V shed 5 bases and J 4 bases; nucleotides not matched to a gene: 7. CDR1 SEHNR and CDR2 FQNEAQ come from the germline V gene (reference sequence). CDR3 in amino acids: CASSVGLAEATGELFF. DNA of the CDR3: TGTGCCAGCAGCGTAGGACTAGCGGAAGCCACCGGGGAGCTGTTTTTT. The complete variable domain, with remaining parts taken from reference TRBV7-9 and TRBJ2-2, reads DTGVSQNPRHKITKRGQNVTFRCDPISEHNRLYWYRQTLGQGPEFLTYFQNEAQLEKSRLLSDRFSAERPKGSFSTLEIQRTEQGDSAMYLCASSVGLAEATGELFFGEGSRLTVL.

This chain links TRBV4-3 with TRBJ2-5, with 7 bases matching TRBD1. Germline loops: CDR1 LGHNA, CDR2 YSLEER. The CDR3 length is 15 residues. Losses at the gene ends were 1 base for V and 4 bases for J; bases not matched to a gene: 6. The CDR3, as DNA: TGCGCCAGCAGCCAAGGAGGGGGCGTGGGAGAGACCCAGTACTTC. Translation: CASSQGGGVGETQYF.

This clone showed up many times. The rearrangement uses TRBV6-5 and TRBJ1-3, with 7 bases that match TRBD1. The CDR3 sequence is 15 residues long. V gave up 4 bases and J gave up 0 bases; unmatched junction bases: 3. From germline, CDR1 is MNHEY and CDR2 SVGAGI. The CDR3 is CASSSGQFSGNTIYF. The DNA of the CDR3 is TGTGCCAGCAGTTCGGGACAGTTCTCTGGAAACACCATATATTTT.

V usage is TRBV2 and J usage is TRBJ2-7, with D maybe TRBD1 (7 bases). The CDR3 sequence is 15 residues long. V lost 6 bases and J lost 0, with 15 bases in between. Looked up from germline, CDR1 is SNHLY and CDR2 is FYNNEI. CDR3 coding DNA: TGTGCCAGCAGGGAGGGACAGCCGGGCTCCTACGAGCAGTACTTC. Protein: CASREGQPGSYEQYF.

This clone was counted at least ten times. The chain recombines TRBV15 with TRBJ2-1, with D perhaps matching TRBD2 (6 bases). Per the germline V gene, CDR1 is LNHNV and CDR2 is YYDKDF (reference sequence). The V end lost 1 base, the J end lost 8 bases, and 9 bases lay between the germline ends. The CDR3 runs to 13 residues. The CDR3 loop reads CATSRAGEDEQFF. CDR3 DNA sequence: TGTGCCACCAGCAGAGCGGGGGAGGATGAGCAGTTCTTC.

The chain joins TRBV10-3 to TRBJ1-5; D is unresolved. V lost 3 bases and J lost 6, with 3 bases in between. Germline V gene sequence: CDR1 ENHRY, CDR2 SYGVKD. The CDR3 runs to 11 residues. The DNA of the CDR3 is TGTGCCATCAGTGATCGTCAGCCCCAGCATTTT. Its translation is CAISDRQPQHF.

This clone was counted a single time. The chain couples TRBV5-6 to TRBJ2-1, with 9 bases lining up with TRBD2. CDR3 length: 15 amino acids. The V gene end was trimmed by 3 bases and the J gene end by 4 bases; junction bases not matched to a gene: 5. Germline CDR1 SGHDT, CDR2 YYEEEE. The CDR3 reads CASSWLAGIYNEQFF. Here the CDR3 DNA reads TGTGCCAGCAGCTGGCTAGCGGGAATATACAATGAGCAGTTCTTC.

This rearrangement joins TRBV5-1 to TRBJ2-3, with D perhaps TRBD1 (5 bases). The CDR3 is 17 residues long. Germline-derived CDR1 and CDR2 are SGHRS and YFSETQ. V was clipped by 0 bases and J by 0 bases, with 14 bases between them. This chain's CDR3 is CASSLAATASSTDTQYF. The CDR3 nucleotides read TGCGCCAGCAGCTTGGCCGCGACAGCTTCTAGCACAGATACGCAGTATTTT.

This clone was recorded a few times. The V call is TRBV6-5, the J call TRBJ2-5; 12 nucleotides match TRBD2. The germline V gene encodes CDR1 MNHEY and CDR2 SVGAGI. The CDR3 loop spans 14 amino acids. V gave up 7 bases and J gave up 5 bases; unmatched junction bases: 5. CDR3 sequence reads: CASKLAGGGETQYF. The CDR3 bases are TGTGCCAGCAAACTAGCGGGAGGTGGGGAGACCCAGTACTTC.

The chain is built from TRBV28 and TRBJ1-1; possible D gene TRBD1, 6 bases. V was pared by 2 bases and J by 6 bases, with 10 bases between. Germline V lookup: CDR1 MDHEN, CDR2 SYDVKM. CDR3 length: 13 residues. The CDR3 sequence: CASSLTDRPEAFF. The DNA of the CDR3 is TGTGCCAGCAGTTTAACCGACAGGCCTGAAGCTTTCTTT.

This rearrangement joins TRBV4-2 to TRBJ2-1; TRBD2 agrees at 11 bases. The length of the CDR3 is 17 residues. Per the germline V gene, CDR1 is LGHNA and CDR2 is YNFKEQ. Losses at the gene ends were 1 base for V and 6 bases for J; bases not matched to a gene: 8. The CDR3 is CASSQGPTSGSFNEQFF. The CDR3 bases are TGTGCCAGCAGCCAAGGCCCAACTAGCGGGAGTTTCAATGAGCAGTTCTTC.

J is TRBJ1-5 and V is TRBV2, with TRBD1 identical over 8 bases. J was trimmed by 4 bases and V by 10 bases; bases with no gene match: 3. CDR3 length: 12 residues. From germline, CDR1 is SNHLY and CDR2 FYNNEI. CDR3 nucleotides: TGTGCCATCCGACAGGGGAATCAGCCCCAGCATTTT. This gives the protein CAIRQGNQPQHF.

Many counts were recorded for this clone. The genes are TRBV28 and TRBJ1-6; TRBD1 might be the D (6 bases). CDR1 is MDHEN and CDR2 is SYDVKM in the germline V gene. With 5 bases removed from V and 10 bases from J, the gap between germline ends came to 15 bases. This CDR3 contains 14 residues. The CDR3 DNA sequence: TGTGCCAGCAGTACCAACAGGGATGCGTCACCCCTCCACTTT. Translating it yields CASSTNRDASPLHF.

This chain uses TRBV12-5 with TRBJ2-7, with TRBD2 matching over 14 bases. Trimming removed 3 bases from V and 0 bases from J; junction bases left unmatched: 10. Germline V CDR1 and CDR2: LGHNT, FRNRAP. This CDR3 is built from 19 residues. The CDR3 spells CASGFPTTSGRVSSYEQYF. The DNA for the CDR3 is TGTGCTAGTGGTTTTCCGACGACTAGCGGGAGGGTGAGCTCCTACGAGCAGTACTTC.

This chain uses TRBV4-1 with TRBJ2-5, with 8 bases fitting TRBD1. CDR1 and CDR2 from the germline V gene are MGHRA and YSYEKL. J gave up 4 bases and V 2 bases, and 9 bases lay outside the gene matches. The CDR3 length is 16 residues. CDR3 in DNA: TGCGCCAGCAGCCAATATAACAGGGGGATGGGAGAGACCCAGTACTTC. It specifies CASSQYNRGMGETQYF.

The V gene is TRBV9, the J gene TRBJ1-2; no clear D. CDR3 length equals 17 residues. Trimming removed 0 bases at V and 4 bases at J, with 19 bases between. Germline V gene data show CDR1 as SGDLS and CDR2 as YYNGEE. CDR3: CASSVDRVGVDPYGYTF. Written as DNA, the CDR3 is TGTGCCAGCAGCGTAGACCGCGTGGGAGTAGACCCCTATGGCTACACCTTC.

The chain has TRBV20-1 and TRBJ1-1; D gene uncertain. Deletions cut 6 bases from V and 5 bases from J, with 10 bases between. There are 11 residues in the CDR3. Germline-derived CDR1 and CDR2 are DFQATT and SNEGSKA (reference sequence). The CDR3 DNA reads TGCAGTGCACGGCGGAGTACTGAAGCTTTCTTT. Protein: CSARRSTEAFF.

This CDR3 reads CASSRAGGLLYEQYF. The CDR3 DNA reads as TGCGCCAGCAGTCGAGCGGGAGGGCTATTATACGAGCAGTACTTC. The chain employs TRBV5-1 and TRBJ2-7; 10 bases agree with TRBD2. Per the germline V gene, CDR1 is SGHRS and CDR2 is YFSETQ. V shed 5 bases, J shed 4 bases, and the junction held 9 bases outside the gene matches. This CDR3 comprises 15 residues.

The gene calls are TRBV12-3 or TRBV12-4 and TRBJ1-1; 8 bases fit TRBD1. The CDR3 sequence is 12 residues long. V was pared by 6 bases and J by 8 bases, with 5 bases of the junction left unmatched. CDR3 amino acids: CASRTGDSEAFF. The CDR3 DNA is TGTGCCAGCAGGACAGGGGATTCGGAAGCTTTCTTT.

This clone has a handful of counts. The CDR3 protein is CASSQEQGVTDTQYF. CDR3 DNA: TGTGCCAGCAGCCAGGAGCAAGGGGTCACAGATACGCAGTATTTT. This chain links TRBV28 with TRBJ2-3, with TRBD1 as a possible D gene (5 bases). The ends were cut back, 6 bases at V and 2 bases at J, with 15 bases in the middle. From germline, CDR1 is MDHEN and CDR2 SYDVKM. CDR3 length equals 15 residues.

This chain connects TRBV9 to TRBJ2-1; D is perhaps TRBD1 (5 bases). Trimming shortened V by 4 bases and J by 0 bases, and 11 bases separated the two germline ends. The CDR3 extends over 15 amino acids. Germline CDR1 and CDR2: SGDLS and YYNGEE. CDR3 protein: CASSRQSLSYNEQFF. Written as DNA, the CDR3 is TGTGCCAGCAGCCGACAGTCACTCTCCTACAATGAGCAGTTCTTC.

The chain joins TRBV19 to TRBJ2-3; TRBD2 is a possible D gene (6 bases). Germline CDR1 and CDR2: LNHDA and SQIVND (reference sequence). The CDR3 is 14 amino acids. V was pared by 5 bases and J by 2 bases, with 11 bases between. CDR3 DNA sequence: TGTGCCAGTAGTGTGGGACTCTACACAGATACGCAGTATTTT. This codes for CASSVGLYTDTQYF.